The 14 T cell receptor beta chains presented below share a single source sample, sequenced in a study of human T cells and chemical hapten exposure. Via MiXCR, TCRdb re-called the RACE reads, giving one row per CDR3 protein. Seen here are about 270,000 distinct CDR3 sequences, approximately 7.5% observed once, and the top ten hold approximately 1.2%. Sample time point: pre-sensitization, week 0. Treatment indicated: therapeutic diphenylcyclopropenone sensitization with weekly scalp DPC. Sequences were derived from whole blood, sampled in connection with sensitization to the hapten diphenylcyclopropenone (DPC). The receptors shown here come from a man aged 18 to 30 with alopecia areata. Some clones in this sample may be carry-over from other donors' samples.

The table lists this clonotype with many counts. The V call is TRBV6-5, the J call TRBJ2-7, with 11 bases that match TRBD2. Germline CDR1 reads MNHEY; CDR2 reads SVGAGI. V gave up 6 bases and J gave up 4 bases; unmatched junction bases: 8. The CDR3 consists of 15 residues. Here the CDR3 reads CASRSGLADIYEQYF. The CDR3 DNA is TGTGCCAGCAGATCGGGACTAGCGGATATTTACGAGCAGTACTTC.

In this sample, this clonotype turned up a few times. The rearrangement joins TRBV5-1 to TRBJ2-3, with a weak D call TRBD1 (5 bases). This CDR3 spans 13 amino acids. Germline V gene lookup returns CDR1 SGHRS and CDR2 YFSETQ. V lost 2 bases and J 4 bases, leaving 8 bases between the germline ends. DNA of the CDR3: TGCGCCAGCAGCTTCAGGGTAGCAGATACGCAGTATTTT. Translation: CASSFRVADTQYF.

Many counts were recorded for this clonotype. The chain recombines TRBV3-1 with TRBJ2-3; the D gene is possibly TRBD2 (6 bases). Germline assignment: CDR1 LGHDT and CDR2 YNNKEL (reference sequence). Trimming removed 1 base from V and 7 bases from J, with 9 bases in between. The CDR3 has 13 amino acids. The CDR3, as DNA: TGTGCCAGCAGCCAAGGTGGCGGGAATACGCAGTATTTT. As protein: CASSQGGGNTQYF.

J is TRBJ2-3 and V is TRBV28; no clear D. Germline-derived CDR1 and CDR2 are MDHEN and SYDVKM. The CDR3 runs 13 residues. Between the trimmed V and J ends, which lost 6 bases and 5 bases, there was a span of 12 bases. CDR3 sequence: CASRHPHRDTQYF. The CDR3 region has the DNA TGTGCCAGCAGACACCCCCATAGAGATACGCAGTATTTT.

The rearrangement links TRBV29-1 to TRBJ2-5; D gene ambiguous. CDR1 SQVTM and CDR2 ANQGSEA come from the germline V gene. Between the trimmed V and J ends, which lost 4 bases and 5 bases, there was a span of 17 bases. This CDR3 is built from 14 residues. The CDR3 here is CSVVGNLDLETQYF. The CDR3 bases are TGCAGCGTTGTGGGTAACCTAGATTTGGAGACCCAGTACTTC.

This clonotype was seen a handful of times. This chain connects TRBV4-3 to TRBJ2-2; no definite D call. This CDR3 has 14 amino acids. V lost 0 bases to trimming and J lost 5 bases, with 7 bases between them. Germline loops: CDR1 LGHNA, CDR2 YSLEER. CDR3 loop: CASSQEGRTGELFF. Written as DNA, the CDR3 is TGCGCCAGCAGCCAAGAAGGCCGAACCGGGGAGCTGTTTTTT.

The chain combines TRBV6-2 or TRBV6-3 with TRBJ1-2, with 8 bases that match TRBD1. J was trimmed by 3 bases and V by 4 bases; bases with no gene match: 10. CDR1 and CDR2 (germline): MNHEY, SVGEGT. This CDR3 has 16 amino acids. The CDR3 coding sequence is TGTGCCAGCAGTTCCATACAGGGGGACAGCGACTATGGCTACACCTTC. Translation: CASSSIQGDSDYGYTF.

This clonotype was counted ten times or more. The CDR3 bases are TGTGCCAGCAGTTTGGGGGCACAGACTAATGAAAAACTGTTTTTT. Amino acids: CASSLGAQTNEKLFF. V usage is TRBV27 and J usage is TRBJ1-4; perhaps TRBD1 as D (6 bases). The germline V gene has CDR1 MNHEY and CDR2 SMNVEV (reference sequence). CDR3 size: 15 residues. V was trimmed by 3 bases and J by 2 bases, leaving 10 bases between them.

This clonotype was counted between two and nine times. The chain couples TRBV11-2 to TRBJ1-6; perhaps TRBD1 as D (5 bases). Trimming cost V 5 bases and J 10 bases, with 15 bases left between them. Germline values: CDR1 SGHAT, CDR2 FQNNGV. The CDR3 sequence is 14 residues long. The CDR3 coding sequence is TGTGCCAGCAGCCCATCAGGGATCAGGTCACCCCTCCACTTT. This sequence encodes CASSPSGIRSPLHF. Full variable domain (missing parts from reference TRBV11-2 and TRBJ1-6): EAGVAQSPRYKIIEKRQSVAFWCNPISGHATLYWYQQILGQGPKLLIQFQNNGVVDDSQLPKDRFSAERLKGVDSTLKIQPAKLEDSAVYLCASSPSGIRSPLHFGNGTRLTVT.

CDR3 sequence: CASSVGQSTDTQYF. In DNA form, the CDR3 reads TGTGCCAGCAGTGTGGGACAGAGCACAGATACGCAGTATTTT. The rearrangement joins TRBV27 to TRBJ2-3, with TRBD1 matching 7 bases. The V gene's germline CDR1 is MNHEY and CDR2 SMNVEV (reference sequence). This CDR3 is 14 amino acids long. V shed 5 bases, J shed 0 bases, and the junction held 2 bases outside the gene matches.

The rearrangement uses TRBV19 and TRBJ2-5; D is undetermined. There are 12 residues in the CDR3. Germline CDR1 reads LNHDA; CDR2 reads SQIVND (reference sequence). Trimming pared 4 bases from V and 4 bases from J, leaving 7 bases between. This chain's CDR3 is CASSNLLETQYF. As DNA, the CDR3 is TGTGCCAGTAGTAATTTATTAGAGACCCAGTACTTC.

Ten or more counts support this clonotype. The chain employs TRBV6-5 and TRBJ1-2; 11 bases are shared with TRBD1. Germline CDR1 reads MNHEY; CDR2 reads SVGAGI. The CDR3 covers 13 residues. The V gene end was trimmed by 7 bases and the J gene end by 8 bases; junction bases not matched to a gene: 6. Here the CDR3 DNA reads TGTGCCAGCACCGGACAGGGGGCAGAAGGCTACACCTTC. It encodes CASTGQGAEGYTF.

The chain uses TRBV5-1 and TRBJ2-5; tentatively, D is TRBD1 (6 bases). In germline, CDR1 is SGHRS, CDR2 YFSETQ. This CDR3 comprises 16 residues. V was clipped by 2 bases and J by 5 bases, with 19 bases between them. The CDR3 is CASSFPTGSREETQYF. CDR3 in DNA: TGCGCCAGCAGCTTCCCCACAGGGAGTAGGGAGGAGACCCAGTACTTC.

This clonotype was seen a handful of times. The chain recombines TRBV6-2 or TRBV6-3 with TRBJ1-4; D is possibly TRBD1 (5 bases). V was pared by 5 bases and J by 1 base, with 11 bases between. CDR3 size: 15 residues. The V gene's germline CDR1 is MNHEY and CDR2 SVGEGT. This CDR3 reads CASSTGGETNEKLFF. The CDR3 DNA reads as TGTGCCAGCAGTACTGGGGGAGAAACTAATGAAAAACTGTTTTTT.